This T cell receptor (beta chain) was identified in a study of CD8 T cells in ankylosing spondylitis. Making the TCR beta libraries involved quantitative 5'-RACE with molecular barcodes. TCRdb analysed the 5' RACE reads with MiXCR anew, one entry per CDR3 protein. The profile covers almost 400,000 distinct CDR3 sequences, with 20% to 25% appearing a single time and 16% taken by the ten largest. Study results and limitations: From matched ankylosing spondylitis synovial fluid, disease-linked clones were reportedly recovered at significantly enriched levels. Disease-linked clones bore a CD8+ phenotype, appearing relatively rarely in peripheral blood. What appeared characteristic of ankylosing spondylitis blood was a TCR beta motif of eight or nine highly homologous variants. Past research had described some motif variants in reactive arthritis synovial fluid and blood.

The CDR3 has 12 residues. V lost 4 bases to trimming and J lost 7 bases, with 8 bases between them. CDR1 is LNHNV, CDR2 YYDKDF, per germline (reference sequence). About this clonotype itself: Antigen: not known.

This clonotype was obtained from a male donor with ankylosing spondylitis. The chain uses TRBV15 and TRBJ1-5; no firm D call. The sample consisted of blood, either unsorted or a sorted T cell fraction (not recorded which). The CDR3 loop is CATSKSTQPQHF. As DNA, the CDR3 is TGTGCCACCAGCAAAAGTACCCAGCCCCAGCATTTT. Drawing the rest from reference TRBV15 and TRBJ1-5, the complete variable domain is DAMVIQNPRYQVTQFGKPVTLSCSQTLNHNVMYWYQQKSSQAPKLLFHYYDKDFNNEADTPDNFQSRRPNTSFCFLDIRSPGLGDTAMYLCATSKSTQPQHFGDGTRLSIL.